The 10 T cell receptor beta chains listed next were all sequenced from one sample in a study of blood T cells in healthy people across ages. Using a J-beta primer mix together with a sample-barcoded 5' primer, a second PCR was run for roughly 6 to 11 cycles. TCRdb reprocessed the 5' RACE reads via MiXCR and lists one record per CDR3 protein. The sample has 1.5 million to 2 million distinct CDR3 sequences; around 50% are singletons. The specimen was blood. Receptor source: a woman aged 40-49 years in good health.

The V and J genes are TRBV5-1 and TRBJ2-1; D is ambiguous. The germline gives CDR1 SGHRS, CDR2 YFSETQ. Trimming stripped 0 bases from V and 0 bases from J, with 10 bases between. CDR3 length: 16 amino acids. CDR3 amino acids: CASSLAGQASYNEQFF. The DNA of the CDR3 is TGCGCCAGCAGCTTGGCCGGGCAGGCCTCCTACAATGAGCAGTTCTTC.

V is TRBV7-2 and J is TRBJ1-5; no firm D call. Trimming stripped 2 bases from V and 1 base from J, with 9 bases between. The CDR3 is made up of 15 amino acids. Germline values: CDR1 SGHTA, CDR2 FQGNSA. The CDR3 DNA sequence: TGTGCCAGCAGCTTACGTTGGGGAAGCAATCAGCCCCAGCATTTT. This codes for CASSLRWGSNQPQHF.

This clonotype has more than one count but fewer than ten. The chain has TRBV7-2 and TRBJ2-5, with TRBD1 identical over 10 bases. V trimming: 11 bases; J trimming: 5 bases; junction bases outside the gene matches: 8. The CDR3 extends over 13 amino acids. Germline assignment: CDR1 SGHTA and CDR2 FQGNSA. Written as DNA, the CDR3 is TGTGCCTGTCGGACAGGGGGTGCGGAGACCCAGTACTTC. The encoded protein is CACRTGGAETQYF.

This clonotype has only one observation. The V and J genes are TRBV6-1 and TRBJ1-2; 9 positions match TRBD1. CDR1 MNHNS and CDR2 SASEGT come from the germline V gene. The CDR3 runs to 17 residues. Trimming removed 6 bases from V and 6 bases from J; junction bases left unmatched: 17. The CDR3 loop reads CASSDSGTGFAINGYTF. In nucleotides, the CDR3 is TGTGCCAGCAGCGATTCCGGGACAGGGTTCGCAATCAATGGCTACACCTTC.

This clonotype was found once. The rearrangement joins TRBV9 to TRBJ1-5; D remains unclear. The CDR3 runs to 13 residues. With 3 bases removed from V and 4 bases from J, the gap between germline ends came to 8 bases. CDR1 and CDR2 (germline): SGDLS, YYNGEE. The CDR3, as DNA: TGTGCCAGCAGCGAGACGGATAATCAGCCCCAGCATTTT. Translation gives CASSETDNQPQHF.

This clonotype came up a few times. The chain combines TRBV6-5 with TRBJ1-2, with TRBD1 matching 8 bases. CDR3 size: 15 residues. Trimming removed 6 bases from V and 0 bases from J; junction bases left unmatched: 6. The germline V gene encodes CDR1 MNHEY and CDR2 SVGAGI. The CDR3 bases are TGTGCCAGCAGACTCGACAGGGGCCCTAACTATGGCTACACCTTC. Protein product: CASRLDRGPNYGYTF.

The chain carries TRBV7-2 and TRBJ2-4; 12 bases are shared with TRBD2. Germline assignment: CDR1 SGHTA and CDR2 FQGNSA. The CDR3 has 15 amino acids. The ends lost 2 bases at V and 5 bases at J; junction bases unmatched: 1. This CDR3 is CASSLWTSGENIQYF. DNA of the CDR3: TGTGCCAGCAGCTTATGGACTAGCGGGGAAAACATTCAGTACTTC.

The chain joins TRBV20-1 to TRBJ1-2; 7 positions match TRBD1. Germline loops: CDR1 DFQATT, CDR2 SNEGSKA (reference sequence). This CDR3 has 13 amino acids. V trimming: 5 bases; J trimming: 4 bases; junction bases outside the gene matches: 7. The CDR3 DNA reads as TGCAGTGCTCCCCACACAGGGGTCTATGGCTACACCTTC. Translation gives CSAPHTGVYGYTF.

CDR3 sequence: CATSDLPGQGMTGELFF. The CDR3 bases are TGTGCCACCAGTGATTTGCCGGGACAGGGAATGACCGGGGAGCTGTTTTTT. The rearrangement links TRBV24-1 to TRBJ2-2; 9 bases align to TRBD1. The germline V gene encodes CDR1 KGHDR and CDR2 SFDVKD. This CDR3 spans 17 amino acids. Trimming at V came to 0 bases and at J to 5 bases, leaving 6 bases not matched to a gene.

V and J are TRBV20-1 and TRBJ2-3; D not resolved. V lost 3 bases and J lost 9, with 16 bases in between. This CDR3 region has 13 residues. The germline CDR1 and CDR2 sequences are DFQATT and SNEGSKA (reference sequence). The CDR3 nucleotides read TGCAGTGCTAGGCAACCCCAGGCGGCCACGCAGTATTTT. Translating gives CSARQPQAATQYF.